One and the same sample provided the 22 T cell receptor beta chains below, sequenced in a study of blood T cell repertoires in COVID-19. TCRdb's table, derived via immunoSEQ multiplex PCR, lists solely in-frame clones and lacks some. The table includes roughly 210,000 clones, 88% detected once. The sample consisted of peripheral blood. The origin of the receptors is a man aged 65-85 years with acute or convalescent COVID-19.

The chain links TRBV18 to TRBJ2-1, with D possibly matching TRBD2 (6 bases). Looked up from germline, CDR1 is KGHSH and CDR2 is LQKENI. V was shortened by 3 bases and J by 3 bases, with 15 bases between the two germline ends. The CDR3 has 16 amino acids. CDR3 protein: CASSPLPGVYYNEQFF. CDR3 nucleotide sequence: TGTGCCAGCTCACCCCTGCCGGGAGTTTACTACAATGAGCAGTTCTTC.

The chain links TRBV2 to TRBJ2-7; TRBD2 matches at 7 bases. Trimming removed 2 bases from V and 3 bases from J; junction bases left unmatched: 4. CDR3 length equals 14 residues. Germline CDR1 SNHLY, CDR2 FYNNEI. The CDR3: CASSELADYYEQYF. In nucleotides, the CDR3 is TGTGCCAGCAGTGAACTAGCGGACTACTACGAGCAGTACTTC.

This rearrangement joins TRBV5-5 to TRBJ1-2; the D gene is possibly TRBD1 (5 bases). CDR1 and CDR2 (germline): SGHKS, YYEKEE (reference sequence). The germline V and J ends were trimmed by 4 bases and 6 bases, with 13 bases remaining between them. This CDR3 has 13 residues. The CDR3 DNA reads TGTGCCAGCAGCATAAGACAGACCCATGGCTACACCTTC. It codes for CASSIRQTHGYTF.

The J gene is TRBJ2-1, the V gene TRBV18; 9 bases agree with TRBD2. Germline-derived CDR1 and CDR2 are KGHSH and LQKENI. V shed 3 bases and J 7 bases; nucleotides not matched to a gene: 1. The CDR3 totals 13 residues. CDR3 sequence reads: CASSPSGGNEQFF. DNA for the CDR3: TGTGCCAGCTCACCGAGCGGGGGGAATGAGCAGTTCTTC.

The rearrangement links TRBV4-2 to TRBJ1-5, with TRBD1 identical over 9 bases. Losses at the gene ends were 3 bases for V and 15 bases for J; bases not matched to a gene: 9. Germline lookup yields CDR1 LGHNA and CDR2 YNFKEQ. The CDR3 length is 13 residues. The CDR3 loop reads CASSQDRGTEVHF. As DNA, the CDR3 is TGTGCCAGCAGCCAGGACAGGGGAACTGAGGTGCATTTT.

The rearrangement links TRBV12-3 or TRBV12-4 to TRBJ1-3; D is uncertain. V was clipped by 9 bases and J by 0 bases, with 3 bases between them. The CDR3 loop spans 11 amino acids. Here the CDR3 reads CASSSGNTIYF. CDR3 DNA sequence: TGTGCCAGTAGCTCTGGAAACACCATATATTTT.

The sample holds one count of this clone. This chain joins TRBV28 and TRBJ1-3; D may be TRBD1 (5 bases). Looked up from germline, CDR1 is MDHEN and CDR2 is SYDVKM. V was trimmed by 4 bases and J by 0 bases, leaving 13 bases between them. The length of the CDR3 is 16 residues. CDR3 sequence reads: CASSSLDRYSGNTIYF. The CDR3 nucleotides read TGTGCCAGCAGTTCCCTCGACAGATACTCTGGAAACACCATATATTTT.

The chain links TRBV27 to TRBJ1-1; TRBD1 is a possible D gene (5 bases). CDR1 MNHEY and CDR2 SMNVEV come from the germline V gene (reference sequence). V was shortened by 4 bases and J by 8 bases, with 14 bases between the two germline ends. This CDR3 has 13 amino acids. CDR3 in DNA: TGTGCCAGCAGTTCGACAGTGCCCAAAGAAGCTTTCTTT. Encoded protein: CASSSTVPKEAFF.

The chain recombines TRBV5-1 with TRBJ2-7; a weak D match, TRBD1 (6 bases). In germline, CDR1 is SGHRS, CDR2 YFSETQ. V shed 4 bases and J shed 5 bases, with 13 bases lying between them. The CDR3 consists of 13 residues. CDR3 loop: CASSPGQSHEQYF. The CDR3 coding sequence is TGCGCCAGCAGCCCCGGACAGTCCCACGAGCAGTACTTC.

V gene TRBV7-6 combines with J gene TRBJ1-3, with 7 bases lining up with TRBD1. CDR1 and CDR2 (germline): SGHVS, FNYEAQ. The CDR3 has 15 amino acids. After removal of 9 bases from V and 3 bases from J, the junction contained 11 bases not matched to a gene. This chain's CDR3 is CASRDRVIGGNTIYF. In DNA, the CDR3 is TGTGCCAGTAGAGACAGGGTAATTGGTGGAAACACCATATATTTT.

V usage is TRBV2 and J usage is TRBJ2-7; no clear D. Looked up from germline, CDR1 is SNHLY and CDR2 is FYNNEI. V lost 5 bases and J 2 bases, leaving 7 bases between the germline ends. CDR3 size: 12 residues. CDR3 in amino acids: CASSSEAYEQYF. DNA for the CDR3: TGTGCCAGCAGTAGCGAGGCCTACGAGCAGTACTTC.

The chain is built from TRBV12-5 and TRBJ1-5; 7 nucleotides match TRBD1. Germline CDR1 and CDR2: LGHNT and FRNRAP. The CDR3 runs 17 residues. The V gene end was trimmed by 2 bases and the J gene end by 0 bases; junction bases not matched to a gene: 7. DNA for the CDR3: TGTGCTAGTGGTTTGTCCCGGGACAGCTATAGCAATCAGCCCCAGCATTTT. Amino acid sequence: CASGLSRDSYSNQPQHF.

The chain joins TRBV19 to TRBJ1-6; D call uncertain. This CDR3 spans 13 amino acids. The V end lost 6 bases, the J end lost 2 bases, and 5 bases lay between the germline ends. Germline V gene sequence: CDR1 LNHDA, CDR2 SQIVND (reference sequence). This chain's CDR3 is CASRSAYNSPLHF. The CDR3 nucleotides read TGTGCCAGTAGGTCAGCCTATAATTCACCCCTCCACTTT. Complete variable domain (other parts from reference TRBV19 and TRBJ1-6): DGGITQSPKYLFRKEGQNVTLSCEQNLNHDAMYWYRQDPGQGLRLIYYSQIVNDFQKGDIAEGYSVSREKKESFPLTVTSAQKNPTAFYLCASRSAYNSPLHFGNGTRLTVT.

The rearrangement links TRBV7-3 to TRBJ2-1; TRBD1 might be the D (5 bases). The V gene lost 5 bases and the J gene lost 7 bases, with 21 bases spanning the gap. The CDR3 contains 16 residues. The V gene's germline CDR1 is SGHTA and CDR2 FQGTGA. CDR3 DNA: TGTGCCAGCAGCAGATCCCTAGGCCCATCAGGGAATGAGCAGTTCTTC. Its protein product is CASSRSLGPSGNEQFF.

CDR3 sequence (DNA): TGTGCCAGCACCGATCGGGCTAGCGGGAACTCGAACAATGAGCAGTTCTTC. Translating it yields CASTDRASGNSNNEQFF. J is TRBJ2-1 and V is TRBV19; 9 bases match TRBD2. Germline assignment: CDR1 LNHDA and CDR2 SQIVND (reference sequence). V shed 9 bases, J shed 5 bases, and the junction held 17 bases outside the gene matches. There are 17 residues in the CDR3.

The chain uses TRBV30 and TRBJ1-2; D is perhaps TRBD1 (5 bases). Germline V lookup: CDR1 GTSNPN, CDR2 SVGIG (reference sequence). This CDR3 is 11 amino acids long. Trimming removed 1 base at V and 6 bases at J, with 6 bases between. The CDR3 is CAWSGQNGYTF. DNA of the CDR3: TGTGCCTGGAGTGGACAGAATGGCTACACCTTC.

The chain carries TRBV7-3 and TRBJ2-1, with 8 nucleotides matching TRBD1. The trim removed 5 bases at V and 7 bases at J, leaving 10 bases unmatched. This CDR3 spans 15 amino acids. Germline CDR1 SGHTA, CDR2 FQGTGA. The DNA for the CDR3 is TGTGCCAGCAGCCTCGCGCAGGGGGCTTGGAATGAGCAGTTCTTC. Amino acids: CASSLAQGAWNEQFF. Drawing the rest from reference TRBV7-3 and TRBJ2-1, the complete variable domain is GAGVSQTPSNKVTEKGKYVELRCDPISGHTALYWYRQSLGQGPEFLIYFQGTGAADDSGLPNDRFFAVRPEGSVSTLKIQRTERGDSAVYLCASSLAQGAWNEQFFGPGTRLTVL.

V and J are TRBV9 and TRBJ2-3; D remains ambiguous. Trimming left V 1 base short and J 5 bases short, with 8 bases between. In germline, CDR1 is SGDLS, CDR2 YYNGEE. This CDR3 has 13 amino acids. CDR3 sequence (DNA): TGTGCCAGCAGCGTACCGTCGGGAGATACGCAGTATTTT. Residues: CASSVPSGDTQYF.

The chain carries TRBV19 and TRBJ2-3, with D tentatively TRBD2 (5 bases). Germline lookup yields CDR1 LNHDA and CDR2 SQIVND (reference sequence). This CDR3 is built from 14 residues. The V gene lost 3 bases and the J gene lost 1 base, with 8 bases spanning the gap. CDR3: CASSIRTGTDTQYF. DNA for the CDR3: TGTGCCAGTAGTATCCGGACTGGCACAGATACGCAGTATTTT. The full variable domain, with the rest looked up from reference TRBV19 and TRBJ2-3, is DGGITQSPKYLFRKEGQNVTLSCEQNLNHDAMYWYRQDPGQGLRLIYYSQIVNDFQKGDIAEGYSVSREKKESFPLTVTSAQKNPTAFYLCASSIRTGTDTQYFGPGTRLTVL.

This sequence joins TRBV7-9 and TRBJ2-5; 7 bases are a match to TRBD1. The CDR3 loop spans 15 amino acids. Losses at the gene ends were 2 bases for V and 2 bases for J; bases not matched to a gene: 5. Per germline, CDR1 SEHNR and CDR2 FQNEAQ (reference sequence). Written as DNA, the CDR3 is TGTGCCAGCAGCTTAAGACAGGGCAATCAAGAGACCCAGTACTTC. It codes for CASSLRQGNQETQYF.

This chain links TRBV28 with TRBJ1-5; the match to TRBD1 covers 12 bases. This CDR3 is built from 20 residues. Germline V gives CDR1 MDHEN, CDR2 SYDVKM. Unmatched junction bases numbered 17, after V lost 6 bases and J lost 2 bases. CDR3 amino acids: CASRRQAGTGGRSGNQPQHF. CDR3 nucleotide sequence: TGTGCCAGCAGGCGCCAAGCCGGGACAGGGGGCCGATCGGGCAATCAGCCCCAGCATTTT.

This rearrangement joins TRBV5-4 to TRBJ2-1; 13 bases match TRBD2. Germline loops: CDR1 SGHNT, CDR2 YYREEE (reference sequence). The CDR3 contains 16 residues. Trimming took 0 bases from V and 7 from J; bases not matched to a gene: 4. CDR3 region: CASSLGRTSGSNEQFF. The CDR3 DNA follows: TGTGCCAGCAGCTTGGGAAGGACTAGCGGGAGTAATGAGCAGTTCTTC.